The 16 T cell receptor beta chains below all came from one sample that was sequenced in a study of T cell repertoires in cytomegalovirus infection. TCRdb re-called the reads with MiXCR, one entry per CDR3 protein. The data show 740,000 or so distinct CDR3 sequences, 35% seen once. Sequenced material: PBMCs. The receptor source for this set is a human donor in good health (CMV status not recorded). Some clones in this sample may be carry-over from other donors' samples.

The rearrangement links TRBV12-3 or TRBV12-4 to TRBJ2-7; 10 nucleotides line up with TRBD2. Trimming at V came to 2 bases and at J to 4 bases, leaving 5 bases not matched to a gene. This CDR3 has 15 residues. This chain's CDR3 is CASSLLGLASYEQYF. For the CDR3, the DNA is TGTGCCAGCAGTTTACTGGGACTAGCGTCTTACGAGCAGTACTTC.

The chain joins TRBV19 to TRBJ1-1, with D unclear. V lost 5 bases to trimming and J lost 4 bases, with 11 bases between them. CDR1 and CDR2 (germline): LNHDA, SQIVND (reference sequence). The CDR3 has 13 residues. CDR3 sequence: CASSGSPGTEAFF. The CDR3, as DNA: TGTGCCAGTAGTGGGAGCCCAGGCACTGAAGCTTTCTTT.

The chain is built from TRBV6-1 and TRBJ1-2; the D gene is possibly TRBD1 (5 bases). Germline CDR1 and CDR2: MNHNS and SASEGT. The CDR3 contains 17 residues. Trimming left V 5 bases short and J 5 bases short, with 24 bases between. CDR3: CASSILTGTQVSYGYTF. The CDR3 coding sequence is TGTGCCAGCAGTATTTTAACCGGGACTCAGGTTTCATATGGCTACACCTTC.

This clonotype was seen many times. CDR3 loop: CASSLSFYEQYF. DNA for the CDR3: TGTGCCAGCAGCTTATCTTTCTACGAGCAGTACTTC. J is TRBJ2-7 and V is TRBV7-2, with D hard to call. The CDR3 has 12 amino acids. V gave up 2 bases and J gave up 3 bases, with 5 bases separating them. Germline V gives CDR1 SGHTA, CDR2 FQGNSA.

This clonotype was detected only a few times. The chain couples TRBV7-3 to TRBJ2-2; no firm D call. Germline CDR1 and CDR2: SGHTA and FQGTGA. The CDR3 spans 13 residues. V was pared by 1 base and J by 5 bases, with 5 bases between. This chain's CDR3 is CASSLRRTGELFF. The CDR3 coding sequence is TGTGCCAGCAGCTTAAGAAGGACCGGGGAGCTGTTTTTT.

This clonotype was observed at least ten times. The rearrangement links TRBV19 to TRBJ1-5; no definite D call. Germline loops: CDR1 LNHDA, CDR2 SQIVND (reference sequence). The CDR3 is 13 amino acids. V was shortened by 5 bases and J by 7 bases, with 12 bases between the two germline ends. Here the CDR3 reads CASSVSRFQPQHF. The CDR3 region has the DNA TGTGCCAGTAGTGTATCCCGGTTCCAGCCCCAGCATTTT.

Turning to this clonotype: Because the CDR3 is missing its conserved closing phenylalanine or tryptophan, this is likely a read error. The chain links TRBV29-1 to TRBJ2-7; D is unclear. CDR1 is SQVTM, CDR2 ANQGSEA, per germline. V was clipped by 7 bases and J by 5 bases, with 9 bases between them. CDR3 length equals 10 residues. The CDR3 DNA follows: TGCAGCGCGAAGGTAAACGAGCAGTACTTA. It translates to CSAKVNEQYL.

This clonotype came up a few times. The chain is built from TRBV3-1 and TRBJ2-2; perhaps TRBD1 as D (5 bases). Germline loops: CDR1 LGHDT, CDR2 YNNKEL (reference sequence). Trimming stripped 8 bases from V and 4 bases from J, with 20 bases between. This CDR3 comprises 16 residues. The CDR3 is CASGIWAGSGTGELFF. In DNA form, the CDR3 reads TGTGCCAGCGGTATCTGGGCAGGGTCAGGCACCGGGGAGCTGTTTTTT. Full variable domain (outside the CDR3, taken from reference TRBV3-1 and TRBJ2-2): DTAVSQTPKYLVTQMGNDKSIKCEQNLGHDTMYWYKQDSKKFLKIMFSYNNKELIINETVPNRFSPKSPDKAHLNLHINSLELGDSAVYFCASGIWAGSGTGELFFGEGSRLTVL.

This clonotype was detected a few times. The rearrangement links TRBV19 to TRBJ1-5, with 12 bases that match TRBD1. Trimming at V came to 6 bases and at J to 6 bases, leaving 15 bases not matched to a gene. The germline V gene encodes CDR1 LNHDA and CDR2 SQIVND (reference sequence). The CDR3 length is 18 residues. The CDR3 here is CASSAPGTGGAGGQPQHF. The CDR3 DNA sequence: TGTGCCAGTAGCGCGCCGGGGACAGGGGGCGCAGGGGGTCAGCCCCAGCATTTT.

The rearrangement links TRBV28 to TRBJ1-5, with TRBD1 as a possible D gene (6 bases). This CDR3 has 13 amino acids. V lost 6 bases and J 4 bases, leaving 10 bases between the germline ends. Germline V lookup: CDR1 MDHEN, CDR2 SYDVKM. CDR3 amino acids: CASRLQGNQPQHF. CDR3 DNA: TGTGCCAGCAGACTACAGGGAAATCAGCCCCAGCATTTT.

V is TRBV7-6 and J is TRBJ1-1; D gene unclear. CDR3 length equals 12 residues. In germline, CDR1 is SGHVS, CDR2 FNYEAQ. V was trimmed by 4 bases and J by 6 bases, leaving 9 bases between them. The CDR3 DNA reads as TGTGCCAGCAGCTACAGCGGTGCTGAAGCTTTCTTT. This translates into CASSYSGAEAFF. Using reference TRBV7-6 and TRBJ1-1 for the parts outside the CDR3, the full variable domain is GAGVSQSPRYKVTKRGQDVALRCDPISGHVSLYWYRQALGQGPEFLTYFNYEAQQDKSGLPNDRFSAERPEGSISTLTIQRTEQRDSAMYRCASSYSGAEAFFGQGTRLTVV.

The V call is TRBV30, the J call TRBJ2-1, with a possible D match to TRBD2 (7 bases). The CDR3 is 13 residues long. CDR1 is GTSNPN, CDR2 SVGIG, per germline (reference sequence). Deletions cut 0 bases from V and 9 bases from J, with 12 bases between. DNA of the CDR3: TGTGCCTGGAGTGTCGGGGAGGGGGGTGAGCAGTTCTTC. It specifies CAWSVGEGGEQFF.

The chain carries TRBV6-6 and TRBJ1-5; TRBD1 agrees at 7 bases. The germline V gene encodes CDR1 MNHNY and CDR2 SVGAGI (reference sequence). This CDR3 has 17 residues. J was trimmed by 0 bases and V by 7 bases; bases with no gene match: 12. CDR3 in DNA: TGTGCCAGCAAAACTCTCGGCACAGGGGCTAGCAATCAGCCCCAGCATTTT. This codes for CASKTLGTGASNQPQHF.

The V call is TRBV12-3 or TRBV12-4, the J call TRBJ2-3, with unresolved D. The V end lost 2 bases, the J end lost 5 bases, and 14 bases lay between the germline ends. The CDR3 spans 15 residues. The CDR3 region is CASSLLAYRIDTQYF. The CDR3 region has the DNA TGTGCCAGCAGTTTATTGGCCTATCGCATAGATACGCAGTATTTT.

This clonotype occurred a few times. This rearrangement joins TRBV6-5 to TRBJ2-7, with unresolved D. Per germline, CDR1 MNHEY and CDR2 SVGAGI. This CDR3 comprises 13 residues. With 0 bases removed from V and 5 bases from J, the gap between germline ends came to 8 bases. CDR3 DNA: TGTGCCAGCAGTTACTCGTCCCCTGACGAGCAGTACTTC. It specifies CASSYSSPDEQYF.

A few counts support this clonotype. The chain is built from TRBV7-9 and TRBJ2-3, with D possibly TRBD2 on 6 matching bases. Trimming took 8 bases from V and 1 from J, leaving 16 bases between them. The V gene's germline CDR1 is SEHNR and CDR2 FQNEAQ (reference sequence). The CDR3 length is 15 residues. CDR3 protein: CASFFGSGGTDTQYF. CDR3 in DNA: TGTGCCAGCTTCTTTGGTTCGGGGGGCACAGATACGCAGTATTTT. Combining the CDR3 with reference TRBV7-9 and TRBJ2-3 gives the whole variable domain DTGVSQNPRHKITKRGQNVTFRCDPISEHNRLYWYRQTLGQGPEFLTYFQNEAQLEKSRLLSDRFSAERPKGSFSTLEIQRTEQGDSAMYLCASFFGSGGTDTQYFGPGTRLTVL.